This T cell receptor (beta chain) appears in the sequencing data of a study of blood T cells in healthy people across ages. Deletions cut 5 bases from V and 0 bases from J, with 5 bases between. Germline loops: CDR1 SGHTA, CDR2 FQGNSA. CDR3 size: 12 residues. This clonotype was found many times. A sample-barcoded 5' primer and a J-beta primer mix were used in a second PCR of roughly 6 to 12 cycles. The template-switch adaptor was a 5' adaptor with 12 random nucleotides. It tagged each cDNA molecule. TCRdb called the 5' RACE reads again in MiXCR, with one record for every CDR3 protein. In the table there are 1.5 million to 2 million distinct CDR3 sequences, 28% of which are singletons.

The chain carries TRBV7-2 and TRBJ2-7; unclear D gene. The sample taken for sequencing was blood. The clonotype originates from a woman under 40 in good health. The CDR3 DNA reads TGTGCCAGCAGCCCCTTCTCCTACGAGCAGTACTTC. As protein: CASSPFSYEQYF.